The next 14 T cell receptor beta chains were all read from a single sample in a study of beta chain features in type 1 diabetes. The entirety of the isolated RNA underwent reverse transcription, so expressed TCRB transcripts were sequenced. Using immunoSEQ multiplex PCR, the repertoire was profiled, and TCRdb retains in-frame clones only, with some absent. The sample has 130,000 or so clones; around a tenth are singletons. Material for sequencing was central memory CD4+ T cells from blood. The receptors come from a middle-aged woman in good health.

The rearrangement links TRBV2 to TRBJ2-6, with TRBD1 as a possible D gene (5 bases). Trimming took 3 bases from V and 4 from J, leaving 16 bases between them. Per germline, CDR1 SNHLY and CDR2 FYNNEI. This CDR3 is 17 amino acids long. As DNA, the CDR3 is TGTGCCAGCAGTGAGCTTTGGCAGGGTTCCGGGGCCAACGTCCTGACTTTC. Protein: CASSELWQGSGANVLTF. Based on the CDR3 plus reference TRBV2 and TRBJ2-6, the full variable domain is EPEVTQTPSHQVTQMGQEVILRCVPISNHLYFYWYRQILGQKVEFLVSFYNNEISEKSEIFDDQFSVERPDGSNFTLKIRSTKLEDSAMYFCASSELWQGSGANVLTFGAGSRLTVL.

This sequence joins TRBV15 and TRBJ2-5; TRBD2 aligns across 12 bases. The CDR3 runs 16 residues. Per germline, CDR1 LNHNV and CDR2 YYDKDF (reference sequence). Trimming took 1 base from V and 1 from J; bases not matched to a gene: 1. The CDR3 region is CATSRGTSGVQETQYF. The CDR3 nucleotides are TGTGCCACCAGCAGAGGGACTAGCGGGGTCCAAGAGACCCAGTACTTC.

This clone has just a few counts. CDR3: CASSTSPGEQYF. CDR3 bases: TGTGCCAGCAGTACCAGCCCGGGAGAGCAGTACTTC. The chain carries TRBV7-2 and TRBJ2-7, with TRBD2 as a possible D gene (5 bases). Between the trimmed V and J ends, which lost 6 bases and 7 bases, there was a span of 13 bases. This CDR3 has 12 amino acids. Germline CDR1 reads SGHTA; CDR2 reads FQGNSA.

This clone was counted only a few times. J is TRBJ2-3 and V is TRBV4-1, with D possibly being TRBD1 (5 bases). Germline CDR1 reads MGHRA; CDR2 reads YSYEKL. CDR3 length: 15 residues. The ends were cut back, 3 bases at V and 8 bases at J, with 18 bases in the middle. The CDR3 sequence is CASSHRPQGDSTQYF. Here the CDR3 DNA reads TGCGCCAGCAGCCACCGACCCCAGGGTGATAGTACGCAGTATTTT.

The V call is TRBV29-1, the J call TRBJ2-7; D possibly corresponds to TRBD2 (7 bases). This CDR3 comprises 14 residues. Germline CDR1 SQVTM, CDR2 ANQGSEA. V was cut by 4 bases and J by 5 bases, with 18 bases left in between. The CDR3 region is CSVVGWGGRNEQYF. The CDR3 DNA reads TGCAGCGTTGTGGGGTGGGGGGGCCGGAACGAGCAGTACTTC.

Only a few counts were recorded for this clone. The chain recombines TRBV7-8 with TRBJ1-2; D unresolved. Trimming shortened V by 5 bases and J by 4 bases, and 11 bases separated the two germline ends. This CDR3 has 13 amino acids. CDR1 and CDR2 (germline): SGHVS, FQNEAQ. The CDR3 nucleotides read TGTGCCAGCAGCCGGCAACAGACCTATGGCTACACCTTC. This sequence encodes CASSRQQTYGYTF.

This clone was counted a few times. V usage is TRBV4-1 and J usage is TRBJ1-2; D is undetermined. Germline V lookup: CDR1 MGHRA, CDR2 YSYEKL. The CDR3 loop spans 15 amino acids. Trimming left V 0 bases short and J 8 bases short, with 16 bases between. CDR3: CASSQEALRGRGYTF. In DNA, the CDR3 is TGCGCCAGCAGCCAAGAAGCTCTTCGCGGAAGAGGCTACACCTTC.

Only a few counts were recorded for this clone. The J gene is TRBJ2-1, the V gene TRBV5-1; 7 bases align to TRBD1. J gave up 2 bases and V 4 bases, and 9 bases lay outside the gene matches. Germline V lookup: CDR1 SGHRS, CDR2 YFSETQ. This CDR3 spans 16 amino acids. CDR3 amino acids: CASSPGETGPYNEQFF. The CDR3, as DNA: TGCGCCAGCAGCCCCGGGGAGACAGGGCCCTACAATGAGCAGTTCTTC.

The chain links TRBV9 to TRBJ2-3; the D is unclear. CDR1 SGDLS and CDR2 YYNGEE come from the germline V gene. Trimming stripped 5 bases from V and 0 bases from J, with 13 bases between. The CDR3 length is 15 residues. This CDR3 reads CASSPGFGSTDTQYF. The CDR3 DNA follows: TGTGCCAGCAGTCCCGGGTTCGGTAGCACAGATACGCAGTATTTT.

This clone was counted between two and nine times. J is TRBJ2-3 and V is TRBV6-5, with unresolved D. Germline V gives CDR1 MNHEY, CDR2 SVGAGI. The germline V and J ends were trimmed by 5 bases and 4 bases, with 10 bases remaining between them. The CDR3 loop spans 13 amino acids. CDR3 amino acids: CASSPPAADTQYF. CDR3 nucleotide sequence: TGTGCCAGCAGTCCCCCGGCGGCAGATACGCAGTATTTT.

V is TRBV7-2 and J is TRBJ1-2, with D possibly being TRBD1 (6 bases). Trimming left V 5 bases short and J 8 bases short, with 12 bases between. The germline gives CDR1 SGHTA, CDR2 FQGNSA. CDR3 size: 12 residues. The CDR3 loop reads CASSPGHTGYTF. The DNA for the CDR3 is TGTGCCAGCAGCCCGGGACATACGGGCTACACCTTC.

This clone has at least ten counts. The genes are TRBV7-8 and TRBJ2-1, with 11 bases matching TRBD2. The germline gives CDR1 SGHVS, CDR2 FQNEAQ. The CDR3 totals 14 residues. Trimming at V came to 5 bases and at J to 6 bases, leaving 3 bases not matched to a gene. CDR3 loop: CASSTGTSGNEQFF. CDR3 bases: TGTGCCAGCAGCACCGGGACTAGCGGCAATGAGCAGTTCTTC. Using reference TRBV7-8 and TRBJ2-1 for the parts outside the CDR3, the full variable domain is GAGVSQSPRYKVAKRGQDVALRCDPISGHVSLFWYQQALGQGPEFLTYFQNEAQLDKSGLPSDRFFAERPEGSVSTLKIQRTQQEDSAVYLCASSTGTSGNEQFFGPGTRLTVL.

V usage is TRBV20-1 and J usage is TRBJ2-5, with D tentatively TRBD2 (5 bases). V was cut by 6 bases and J by 5 bases, with 10 bases left in between. Germline CDR1 reads DFQATT; CDR2 reads SNEGSKA (reference sequence). The CDR3 length is 11 residues. The CDR3 loop reads CSAGGRETQYF. CDR3 DNA: TGCAGTGCCGGCGGGCGGGAGACCCAGTACTTC.

This clone appeared many times. The chain recombines TRBV6-6 with TRBJ2-2, with D maybe TRBD1 (6 bases). V dropped 6 bases and J dropped 1 base, with 12 bases sitting between them. The CDR3 is 15 residues long. CDR1 MNHNY and CDR2 SVGAGI come from the germline V gene (reference sequence). DNA of the CDR3: TGTGCCAGCAGCCTGACAGGAAAGAACACCGGGGAGCTGTTTTTT. This sequence encodes CASSLTGKNTGELFF.